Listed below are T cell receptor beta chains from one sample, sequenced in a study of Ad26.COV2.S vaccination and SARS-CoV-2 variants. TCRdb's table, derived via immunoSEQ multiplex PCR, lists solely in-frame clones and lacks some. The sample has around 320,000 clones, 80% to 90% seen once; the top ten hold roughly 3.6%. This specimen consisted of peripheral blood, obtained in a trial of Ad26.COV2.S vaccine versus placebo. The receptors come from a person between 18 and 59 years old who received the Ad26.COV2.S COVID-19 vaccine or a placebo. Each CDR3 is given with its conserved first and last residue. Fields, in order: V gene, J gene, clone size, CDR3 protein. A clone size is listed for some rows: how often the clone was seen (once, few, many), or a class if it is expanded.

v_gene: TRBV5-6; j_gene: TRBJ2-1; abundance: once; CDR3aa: CASSRFRRVWDEQFF
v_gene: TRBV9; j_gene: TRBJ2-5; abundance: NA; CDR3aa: CASSGIEETQYF
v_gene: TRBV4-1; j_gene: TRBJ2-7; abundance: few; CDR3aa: CASSQVRTGAYEQYF
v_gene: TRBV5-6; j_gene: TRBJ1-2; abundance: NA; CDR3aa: CASSFDTGSPGYTF
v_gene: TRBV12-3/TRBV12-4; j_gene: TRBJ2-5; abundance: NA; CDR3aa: CASRILGQETQYF
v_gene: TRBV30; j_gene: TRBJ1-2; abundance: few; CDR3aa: CAWSAGTAFTF
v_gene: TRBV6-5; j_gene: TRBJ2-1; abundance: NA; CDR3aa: CASSFRQVTYNEQFF
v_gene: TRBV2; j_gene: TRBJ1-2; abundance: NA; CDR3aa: CASRANQGGNGYTF
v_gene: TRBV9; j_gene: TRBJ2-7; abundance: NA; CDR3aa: CASSPHPDQTYEQYF
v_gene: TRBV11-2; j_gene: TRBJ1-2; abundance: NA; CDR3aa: CASSPDGTGVYGYTF
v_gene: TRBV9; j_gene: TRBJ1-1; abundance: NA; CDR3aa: CASSAPRDRLNTEAFF
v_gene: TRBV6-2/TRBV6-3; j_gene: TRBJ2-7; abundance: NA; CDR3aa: CASSSDRGYEQYF
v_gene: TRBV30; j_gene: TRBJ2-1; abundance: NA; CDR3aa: CAWSLGEQFF
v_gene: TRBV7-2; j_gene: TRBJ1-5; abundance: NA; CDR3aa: CASSLILGSGQPQHF
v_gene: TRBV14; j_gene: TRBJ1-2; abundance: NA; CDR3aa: CASSQDRIYGYTF
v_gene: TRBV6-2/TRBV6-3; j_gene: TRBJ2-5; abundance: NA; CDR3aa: CASSSPRSGVAGGQETQYF
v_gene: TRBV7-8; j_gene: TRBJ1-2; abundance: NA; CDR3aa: CASSPHGQGGTYGYTF
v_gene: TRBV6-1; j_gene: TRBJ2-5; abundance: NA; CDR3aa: CASSPQETQYF
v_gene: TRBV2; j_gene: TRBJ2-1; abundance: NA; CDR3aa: CASSDSEWGEQFF
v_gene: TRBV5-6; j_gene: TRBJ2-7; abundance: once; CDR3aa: CASSIRQSRYEQYF
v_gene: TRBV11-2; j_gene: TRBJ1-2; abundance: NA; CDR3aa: CASSPYLGVGYTF
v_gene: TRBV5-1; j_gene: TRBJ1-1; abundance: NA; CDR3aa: CASSLVGRDDTEAFF
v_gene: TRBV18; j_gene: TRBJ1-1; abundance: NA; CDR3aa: CASSESLSAEAFF
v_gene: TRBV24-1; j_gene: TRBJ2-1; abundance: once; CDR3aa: CATSEGTGNEQFF
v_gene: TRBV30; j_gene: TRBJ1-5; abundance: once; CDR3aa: CAWSSYSNQPQHF
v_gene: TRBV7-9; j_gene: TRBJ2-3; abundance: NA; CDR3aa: CASTFLQGSTDTQYF
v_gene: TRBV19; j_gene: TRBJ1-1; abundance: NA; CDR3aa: CASSIVIDTEAFF
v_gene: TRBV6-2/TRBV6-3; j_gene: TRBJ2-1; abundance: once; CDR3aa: CASSYDPFRGGYKNEQFF
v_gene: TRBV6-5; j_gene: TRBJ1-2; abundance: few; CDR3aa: CASSYSTGAHYGYTF
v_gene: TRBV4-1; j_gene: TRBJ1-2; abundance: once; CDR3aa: CASSQEGRRVGYGYTF
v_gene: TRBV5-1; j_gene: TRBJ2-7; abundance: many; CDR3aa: CASSSPTGGYEQYF
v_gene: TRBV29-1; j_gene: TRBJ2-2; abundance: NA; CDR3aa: CSVGNGGGIGELFF
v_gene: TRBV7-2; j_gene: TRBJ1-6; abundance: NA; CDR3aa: CASSFPGQMRESPLHF
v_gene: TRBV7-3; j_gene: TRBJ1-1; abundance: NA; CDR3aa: CASSRDSRGGLEAFF
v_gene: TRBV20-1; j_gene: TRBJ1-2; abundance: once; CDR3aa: CSASPSTETRGYTF
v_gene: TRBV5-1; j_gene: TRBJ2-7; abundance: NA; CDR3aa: CASSLEGLAGEQYF
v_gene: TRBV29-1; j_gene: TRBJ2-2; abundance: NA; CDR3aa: CSVDGGISNTGELFF
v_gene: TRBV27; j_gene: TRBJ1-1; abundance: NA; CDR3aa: CASRGSEAFF
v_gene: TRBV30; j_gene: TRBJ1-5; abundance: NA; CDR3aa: CAFNRDNQPQHF
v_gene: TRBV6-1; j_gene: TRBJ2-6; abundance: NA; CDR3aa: CASSEEASGANVLTF
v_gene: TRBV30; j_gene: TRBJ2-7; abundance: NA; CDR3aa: CAWSPSYRDTYEQYF
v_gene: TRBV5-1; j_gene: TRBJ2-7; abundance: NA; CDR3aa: CASSLAGGTGEQYF
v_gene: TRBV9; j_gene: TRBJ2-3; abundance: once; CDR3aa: CASTLGAGSTDTQYF
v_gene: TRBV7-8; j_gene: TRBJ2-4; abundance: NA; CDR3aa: CASSLVTAQNIQYF
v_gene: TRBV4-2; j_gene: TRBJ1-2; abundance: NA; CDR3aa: CASRDGDGRGYTF
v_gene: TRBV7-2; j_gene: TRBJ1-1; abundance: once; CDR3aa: CASSFRGQGRTEAFF
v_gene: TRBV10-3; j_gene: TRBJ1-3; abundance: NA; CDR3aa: CAISAIGGDTIYF
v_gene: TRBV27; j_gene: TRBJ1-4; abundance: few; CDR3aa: CASSSSLQGIVEKLFF